These T cell receptor beta chains were read from a single sample in a study of PD-1 blockade in mismatch repair-deficient tumors. Method: immunoSEQ multiplex PCR; TCRdb's copy keeps in-frame clones and lacks some. Counted here are over 30,000 clones, around 80% occurring once; the ten biggest clones make up about 3.2%. The starting material was PBMCs, obtained less than 7 weeks after starting pembrolizumab. The receptors stem from an adult with mismatch repair-deficient cancer. Each CDR3 is given with its conserved first and last residue. A D gene is named only where the DNA matches it firmly. A row's size may be missing; if present it is once, few, many or a size class.

few | TRBJ1-6 | TRBV1 | NA | TGCACCAGCAGCCAGGATTTCCCCACAGGGGGCCGCTATTCACCCCTCCACTTT | CTSSQDFPTGGRYSPLHF
NA | TRBJ1-2 | TRBV7-2 | NA | TGTGCCAGCAGCTTAGGGAGGGAGGATCTCTCCCTTGGCTACACCTTC | CASSLGREDLSLGYTF
NA | TRBJ1-1 | TRBV19 | NA | TGTGCCAGTAGTATAGAAGGGGAGGACGCTTTCTTT | CASSIEGEDAFF
NA | TRBJ1-1 | TRBV5-8 | NA | TGTGCCAGCAGCTTGAACCGCGACACTGAAGCTTTCTTT | CASSLNRDTEAFF
NA | TRBJ2-1 | TRBV25-1 | TRBD2 | TGTGCCAGCCCCACATACTTTTTGCGGGGAGGGCCTGGCAATGAGCAGTTCTTC | CASPTYFLRGGPGNEQFF
NA | TRBJ2-7 | TRBV28 | TRBD1 | TGTGCCAGCAGGCCACAGGGGGCAGGGTACGAGCAGTACTTC | CASRPQGAGYEQYF
few | TRBJ2-1 | TRBV28 | NA | TGTGCCAGCAGTTTCGGTCAGCGCAATGAGCAGTTCTTC | CASSFGQRNEQFF
NA | TRBJ2-1 | TRBV7-9 | TRBD1 | TGTGCCAGCAGCTACAGGGGGACGGATGAGCAGTTCTTC | CASSYRGTDEQFF
NA | TRBJ2-2 | TRBV4-1 | TRBD1 | TGCGCCAGCAGCCAACCGACAGGGGGCACCGGGGAGCTGTTTTTT | CASSQPTGGTGELFF
NA | TRBJ2-1 | TRBV11-3 | TRBD1 | TGTGCCAGCAGCCGGGGACAGGGTACCTACAATGAGCAGTTCTTC | CASSRGQGTYNEQFF
NA | TRBJ1-2 | TRBV7-3 | NA | TGTGCCAGCAGCTTTGGGAGTGGGCCTAACTATGGCTACACCTTC | CASSFGSGPNYGYTF
NA | TRBJ1-4 | TRBV27 | TRBD1 | TGTGCCAGCAGTTTAGGGACAGGGGGCGTCGCGACTAATGAAAAACTGTTTTTT | CASSLGTGGVATNEKLFF
NA | TRBJ2-3 | TRBV7-2 | NA | TGTGCCAGCAGCTCTGCCCCCCTGGACAGGGAGGGTCCAGATACGCAGTATTTT | CASSSAPLDREGPDTQYF
NA | TRBJ2-1 | TRBV9 | TRBD2 | TGTGCCAGCAGCGTGCGGGGGAGCTCCTACAATGAGCAGTTCTTC | CASSVRGSSYNEQFF
medium-sized | TRBJ2-7 | TRBV10-1 | NA | TGCGCCAGCAGTTTGACATCGAGCTCCTACGAGCAGTACTTC | CASSLTSSSYEQYF
once | TRBJ2-1 | TRBV6-5 | TRBD2 | TGTGCCAGCAGTCCGGGGACTAGCGGTCTCAATGAGCAGTTCTTC | CASSPGTSGLNEQFF
NA | TRBJ2-1 | TRBV7-9 | TRBD1 | TGTGCCAGCAGCCCGGACAGGGGGAATCAATACAATGAGCAGTTCTTC | CASSPDRGNQYNEQFF
few | TRBJ2-7 | TRBV4-2 | TRBD2 | TGTGCCAGCAGCCGTCAACTAGCGGGAGGTCCCTACGAGCAGTACTTC | CASSRQLAGGPYEQYF
NA | TRBJ2-2 | TRBV6-1 | NA | TGTGCCAGCAGTGAAAACAGGGTAAACTACGGGGAGCTGTTTTTT | CASSENRVNYGELFF
NA | TRBJ2-3 | TRBV19 | TRBD2 | TGTGCCAGTAGTATTCCTAGCGGGGGGACAGATACGCAGTATTTT | CASSIPSGGTDTQYF
NA | TRBJ2-7 | TRBV19 | NA | TGTGCCAGTAGTACGAGACTAGCCTACGAGCAGTACTTC | CASSTRLAYEQYF
NA | TRBJ1-1 | TRBV30 | NA | TGTGCCTGGAGTGTACAAGGCAGGGTGAACACTGAAGCTTTCTTT | CAWSVQGRVNTEAFF
NA | TRBJ2-4 | TRBV28 | TRBD1 | TGTGCCAGCAGTTCCGACAGGGTTGGGGCCAAAAACATTCAGTACTTC | CASSSDRVGAKNIQYF
NA | TRBJ1-1 | TRBV28 | NA | TGTGCCAGCAGACCTTGGAAACCCGGGGGATTGGCTTTCTTT | CASRPWKPGGLAFF
NA | TRBJ1-3 | TRBV29-1 | TRBD1 | TGCAGCGCAGGGGGACTTTTTGAGAACACCATATATTTT | CSAGGLFENTIYF
once | TRBJ2-5 | TRBV5-1 | TRBD2 | TGCGCCAGCAGCGGTAGCGGGAGGCAAGAGACCCAGTACTTC | CASSGSGRQETQYF
NA | TRBJ1-5 | TRBV28 | NA | TGTGCCAGCAGTCCCCAGGGTTATAGCAATCAGCCCCAGCATTTT | CASSPQGYSNQPQHF
NA | TRBJ2-3 | TRBV5-1 | TRBD2 | TGCGCCAGCAGCTCTAGCGGGAGCGCAGATACGCAGTATTTT | CASSSSGSADTQYF
NA | TRBJ1-1 | TRBV9 | TRBD1 | TGTGCCAGCAGCCCTCAGGGGGCTGTTCAGACTGAAGCTTTCTTT | CASSPQGAVQTEAFF
NA | TRBJ1-1 | TRBV7-9 | NA | TGTGCCAGCAGCCCCACCTCAGGGGTTGGAACTGAAGCTTTCTTT | CASSPTSGVGTEAFF
NA | TRBJ2-3 | TRBV27 | TRBD2 | TGTGCCACCTGGCGGACTAGCGGCACAGATACGCAGTATTTT | CATWRTSGTDTQYF
NA | TRBJ2-2 | TRBV30 | NA | TGTGCCTGGAGTGTGCGGCTATGGAACACCGGGGAGCTGTTTTTT | CAWSVRLWNTGELFF
NA | TRBJ2-7 | TRBV5-4 | TRBD2 | TGTGCCAGCAGCCAACTAGCGGGAGCGAGGAAGGACTACGAGCAGTACTTC | CASSQLAGARKDYEQYF
NA | TRBJ2-3 | TRBV11-3 | TRBD2 | TGTGCCAGCAGCTTGGGGACTAGCGGGAGGACAGATACGCAGTATTTT | CASSLGTSGRTDTQYF
NA | TRBJ2-3 | TRBV18 | TRBD1 | TGTGCCAGCTCAGCTACCGGGACAGGGGACACAGATACGCAGTATTTT | CASSATGTGDTDTQYF
NA | TRBJ2-7 | TRBV19 | TRBD1 | TGTGCCAGTAGTAAACAGGGGATGACCTACGAGCAGTACTTC | CASSKQGMTYEQYF
NA | TRBJ1-1 | TRBV19 | NA | TGTGCCAGTAGTATCGGGACCTGGAGGGGTGAAGCTTTCTTT | CASSIGTWRGEAFF
once | TRBJ2-2 | TRBV2 | TRBD2 | TGTGCCAGCAGCTTAGCGGGAGGAACCACCGGGGAGCTGTTTTTT | CASSLAGGTTGELFF
once | TRBJ2-3 | TRBV10-3 | TRBD1 | TGTGCCATCAGGACAGGGGGAACTACAGATACGCAGTATTTT | CAIRTGGTTDTQYF
NA | TRBJ2-5 | TRBV5-1 | NA | TGCGCCAGCAGAGGGAGAGGGGGAGAGACCCAGTACTTC | CASRGRGGETQYF
NA | TRBJ1-1 | TRBV4-1 | NA | TGCGCCAGCAGCTTCGCCGGTGGGGGGGCAGGGTACACTGAAGCTTTCTTT | CASSFAGGGAGYTEAFF
NA | TRBJ1-2 | TRBV7-8 | NA | TGTGCCAGCAGCGCACCTGATTTTACAGGGTTCAACTATGGCTACACCTTC | CASSAPDFTGFNYGYTF
NA | TRBJ2-3 | TRBV5-4 | NA | TGTGCCAGCAGCTTAGAATTAGCGGAGTCAGATACGCAGTATTTT | CASSLELAESDTQYF
NA | TRBJ2-7 | TRBV7-9 | TRBD2 | TGTGCCAGCAGCTTCATTGGGGGACTAAGCTCCTACGAGCAGTACTTC | CASSFIGGLSSYEQYF
NA | TRBJ2-5 | TRBV5-1 | TRBD2 | TGCGCCAGCAGCTTGGCCGTTGCGGGAGTTGGAGAGACCCAGTACTTC | CASSLAVAGVGETQYF
NA | TRBJ2-1 | TRBV28 | TRBD1 | TGTGCCAGCAGTTGGGGACAGCACAATGAGCAGTTCTTC | CASSWGQHNEQFF
once | TRBJ2-1 | TRBV27 | NA | TGTGCCAGCAGTTATACTTACTACAATGAGCAGTTCTTC | CASSYTYYNEQFF
NA | TRBJ1-2 | TRBV19 | NA | TGTGCCAGTAACAACAGGGAGGGTGGCGGCTACACCTTC | CASNNREGGGYTF
NA | TRBJ2-5 | TRBV4-1 | NA | TGCGCCAGCAGCCAAGACGGAGAAGAGACCCAGTACTTC | CASSQDGEETQYF
NA | TRBJ1-2 | TRBV9 | NA | TGTGCCAGCAGTGACCCCAGGGGTTATGGCTACACCTTC | CASSDPRGYGYTF
once | TRBJ2-3 | TRBV27 | TRBD1 | TGTGCCAGCAGCCCACGGAGTAGGGGACAGACTCGGACAGATACGCAGTATTTT | CASSPRSRGQTRTDTQYF
NA | TRBJ1-1 | TRBV2 | TRBD1 | TGTGCCAGCAGTGAGGGGGACAGCTGGGACACTGAAGCTTTCTTT | CASSEGDSWDTEAFF
NA | TRBJ2-5 | TRBV5-1 | NA | TGCGCCAGCAGCTTGCAAGGGGGTTCAGAGACCCAGTACTTC | CASSLQGGSETQYF
NA | TRBJ1-2 | TRBV10-3 | TRBD1 | TGTGCCATCAGTGGGGACAGGGCCTATGGCTACACCTTC | CAISGDRAYGYTF
few | TRBJ2-7 | TRBV7-2 | TRBD2 | TGTGCCAGCAGCTTAGTTCGCCTAGCGGAAACCTACGAGCAGTACTTC | CASSLVRLAETYEQYF
NA | TRBJ2-1 | TRBV11-2 | NA | TGTGCCAGCAGCTTAGAGAGAGTTTACAATGAGCAGTTCTTC | CASSLERVYNEQFF
NA | TRBJ2-7 | TRBV21-1 | NA | TGTGCCAGCAGCAAATTTACCGGGAGCTCCTACGAGCAGTACTTC | CASSKFTGSSYEQYF
NA | TRBJ2-3 | TRBV11-2 | NA | TGTGCCAGCAGCTTAACCCCCCTACAGGGATCTAGCACAGATACGCAGTATTTT | CASSLTPLQGSSTDTQYF
NA | TRBJ1-2 | TRBV7-3 | TRBD1 | TGTGCCAGCAGCTTAAGCGGCCAGGGGGGCTATGGCTACACCTTC | CASSLSGQGGYGYTF
NA | TRBJ2-1 | TRBV5-1 | NA | TGCGCCAGCAGCTTCGCCCTCGGTTCCTACAATGAGCAGTTCTTC | CASSFALGSYNEQFF